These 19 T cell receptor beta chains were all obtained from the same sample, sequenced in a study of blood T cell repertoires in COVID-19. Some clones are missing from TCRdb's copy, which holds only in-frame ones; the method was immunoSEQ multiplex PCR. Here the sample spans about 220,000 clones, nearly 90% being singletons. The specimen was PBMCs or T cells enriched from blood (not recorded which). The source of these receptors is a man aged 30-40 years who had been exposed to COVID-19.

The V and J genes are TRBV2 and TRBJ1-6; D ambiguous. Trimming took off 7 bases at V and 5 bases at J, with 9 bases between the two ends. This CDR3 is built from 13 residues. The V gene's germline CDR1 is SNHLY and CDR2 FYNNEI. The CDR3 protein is CASMRRNNSPLHF. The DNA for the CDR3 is TGTGCCAGCATGCGGCGAAATAATTCACCCCTCCACTTT.

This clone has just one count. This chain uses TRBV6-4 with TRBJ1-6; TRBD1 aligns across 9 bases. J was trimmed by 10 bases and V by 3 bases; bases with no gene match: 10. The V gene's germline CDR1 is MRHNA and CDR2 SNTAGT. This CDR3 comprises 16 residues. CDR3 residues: CASSEVPGQGSSPLHF. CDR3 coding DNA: TGTGCCAGCAGTGAGGTACCGGGACAGGGATCATCACCCCTCCACTTT.

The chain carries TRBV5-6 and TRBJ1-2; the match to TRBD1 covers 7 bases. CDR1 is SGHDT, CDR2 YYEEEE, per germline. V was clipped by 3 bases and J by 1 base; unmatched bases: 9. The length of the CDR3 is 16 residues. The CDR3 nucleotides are TGTGCCAGCAGCTGGATGACAGGGACCAGTAACTATGGCTACACCTTC. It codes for CASSWMTGTSNYGYTF.

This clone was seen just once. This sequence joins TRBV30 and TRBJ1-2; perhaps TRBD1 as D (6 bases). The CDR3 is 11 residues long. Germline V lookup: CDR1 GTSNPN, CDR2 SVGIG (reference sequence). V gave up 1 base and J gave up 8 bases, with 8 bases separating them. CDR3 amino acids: CAWSGGGGYTF. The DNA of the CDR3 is TGTGCCTGGAGTGGAGGGGGAGGCTACACCTTC.

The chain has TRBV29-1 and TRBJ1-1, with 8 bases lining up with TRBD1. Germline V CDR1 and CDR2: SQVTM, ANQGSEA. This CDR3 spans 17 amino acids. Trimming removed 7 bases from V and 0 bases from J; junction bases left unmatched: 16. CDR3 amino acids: CSGWTGRQDRLNTEAFF. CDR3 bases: TGCAGCGGGTGGACAGGGCGGCAGGATAGGTTGAACACTGAAGCTTTCTTT.

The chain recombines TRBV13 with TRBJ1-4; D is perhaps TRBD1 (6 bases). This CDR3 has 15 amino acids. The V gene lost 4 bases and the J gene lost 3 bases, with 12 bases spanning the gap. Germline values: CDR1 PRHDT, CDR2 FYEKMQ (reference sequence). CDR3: CASSSSDRANEKLFF. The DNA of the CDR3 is TGTGCCAGCAGCTCCTCGGACAGAGCTAATGAAAAACTGTTTTTT.

CDR3: CASSSGLAAYSYEQYF. The CDR3 region has the DNA TGTGCCAGCAGCTCGGGACTAGCGGCTTACTCCTACGAGCAGTACTTC. This chain uses TRBV5-8 with TRBJ2-7; 11 nucleotides align to TRBD2. Trimming at V came to 3 bases and at J to 0 bases, leaving 5 bases not matched to a gene. The germline V gene encodes CDR1 SGHTS and CDR2 YDEGEE. This CDR3 contains 16 residues. Variable domain in full (rest from reference TRBV5-8 and TRBJ2-7): EAGVTQSPTHLIKTRGQQATLRCSPISGHTSVYWYQQALGLGLQFLLWYDEGEERNRGNFPPRFSGRQFPNYSSELNVNALELEDSALYLCASSSGLAAYSYEQYFGPGTRLTVT.

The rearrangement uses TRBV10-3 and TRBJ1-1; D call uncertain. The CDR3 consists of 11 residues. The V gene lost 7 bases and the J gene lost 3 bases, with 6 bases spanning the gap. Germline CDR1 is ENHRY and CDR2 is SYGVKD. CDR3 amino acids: CAIKEYTEAFF. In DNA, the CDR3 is TGTGCCATCAAGGAGTACACTGAAGCTTTCTTT.

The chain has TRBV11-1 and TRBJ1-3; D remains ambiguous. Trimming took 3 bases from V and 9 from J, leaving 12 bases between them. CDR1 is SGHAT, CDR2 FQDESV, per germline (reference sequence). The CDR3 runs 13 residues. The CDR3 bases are TGTGCCAGCAGCTTGCGTGCCGGGGTCACCATATATTTT. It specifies CASSLRAGVTIYF.

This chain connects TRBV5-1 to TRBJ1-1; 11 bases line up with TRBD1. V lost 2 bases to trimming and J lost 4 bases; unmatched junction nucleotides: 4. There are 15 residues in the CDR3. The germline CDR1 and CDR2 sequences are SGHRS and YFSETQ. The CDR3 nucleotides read TGCGCCAGCAGCTTCTCCGGGACAGGGGGCACTGAAGCTTTCTTT. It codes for CASSFSGTGGTEAFF. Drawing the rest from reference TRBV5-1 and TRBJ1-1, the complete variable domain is KAGVTQTPRYLIKTRGQQVTLSCSPISGHRSVSWYQQTPGQGLQFLFEYFSETQRNKGNFPGRFSGRQFSNSRSEMNVSTLELGDSALYLCASSFSGTGGTEAFFGQGTRLTVV.

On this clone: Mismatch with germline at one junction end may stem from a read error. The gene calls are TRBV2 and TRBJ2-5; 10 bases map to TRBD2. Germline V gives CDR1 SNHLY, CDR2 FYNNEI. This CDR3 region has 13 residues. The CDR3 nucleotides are TGTGCCAGCAGTGATAGCGGGGGGTACCAGCGGGACTTC. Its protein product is CASSDSGGYQRDF.

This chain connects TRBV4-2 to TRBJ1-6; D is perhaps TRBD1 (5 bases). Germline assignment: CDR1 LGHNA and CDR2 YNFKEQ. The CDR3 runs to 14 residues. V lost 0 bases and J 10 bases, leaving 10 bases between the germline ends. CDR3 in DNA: TGTGCCAGCAGCCAAGATGCAAGGGGATCACCCCTCCACTTT. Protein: CASSQDARGSPLHF.

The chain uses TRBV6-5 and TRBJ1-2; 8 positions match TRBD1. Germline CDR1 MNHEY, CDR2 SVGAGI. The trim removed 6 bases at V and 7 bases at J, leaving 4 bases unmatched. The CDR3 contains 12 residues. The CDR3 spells CASRQGASGYTF. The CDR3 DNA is TGTGCCAGCAGGCAGGGGGCGTCTGGCTACACCTTC.

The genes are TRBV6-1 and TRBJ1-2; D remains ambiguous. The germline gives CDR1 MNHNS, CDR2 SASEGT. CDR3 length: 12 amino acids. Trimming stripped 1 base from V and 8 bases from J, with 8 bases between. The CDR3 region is CASSEGGWGYTF. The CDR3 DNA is TGTGCCAGCAGTGAAGGAGGGTGGGGCTACACCTTC.

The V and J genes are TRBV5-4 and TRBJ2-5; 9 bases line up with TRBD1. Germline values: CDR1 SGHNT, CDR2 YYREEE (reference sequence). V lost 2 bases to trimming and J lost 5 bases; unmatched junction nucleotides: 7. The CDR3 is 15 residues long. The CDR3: CASSLTGGLRETQYF. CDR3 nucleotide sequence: TGTGCCAGCAGCTTAACAGGGGGCCTCCGGGAGACCCAGTACTTC.

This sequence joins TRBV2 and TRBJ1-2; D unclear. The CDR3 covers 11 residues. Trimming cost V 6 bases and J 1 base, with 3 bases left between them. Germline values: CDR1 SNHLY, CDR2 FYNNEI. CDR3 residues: CASRRNYGYTF. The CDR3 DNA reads TGTGCCAGCAGGCGTAACTATGGCTACACCTTC.

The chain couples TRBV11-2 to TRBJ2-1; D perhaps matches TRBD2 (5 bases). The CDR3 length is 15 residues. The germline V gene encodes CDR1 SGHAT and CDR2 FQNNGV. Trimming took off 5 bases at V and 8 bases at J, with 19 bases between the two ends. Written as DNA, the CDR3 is TGTGCCAGCAGCCCCCTTGGAGGTGAGTTCGATGAGCAGTTCTTC. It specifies CASSPLGGEFDEQFF. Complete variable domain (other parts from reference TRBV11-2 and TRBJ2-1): EAGVAQSPRYKIIEKRQSVAFWCNPISGHATLYWYQQILGQGPKLLIQFQNNGVVDDSQLPKDRFSAERLKGVDSTLKIQPAKLEDSAVYLCASSPLGGEFDEQFFGPGTRLTVL.

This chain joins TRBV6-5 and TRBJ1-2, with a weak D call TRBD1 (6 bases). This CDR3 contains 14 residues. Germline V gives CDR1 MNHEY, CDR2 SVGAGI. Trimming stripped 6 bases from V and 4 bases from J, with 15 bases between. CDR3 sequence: CASSSGTTFYGYTF. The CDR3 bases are TGTGCCAGCAGCTCCGGGACAACCTTCTATGGCTACACCTTC.

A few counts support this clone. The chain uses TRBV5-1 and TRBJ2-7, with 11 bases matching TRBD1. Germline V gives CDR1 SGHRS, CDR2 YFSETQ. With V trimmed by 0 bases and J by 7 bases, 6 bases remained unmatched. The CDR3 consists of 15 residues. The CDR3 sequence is CASSLGGTGGKEQYF. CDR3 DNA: TGCGCCAGCAGCTTGGGTGGGACAGGGGGAAAGGAGCAGTACTTC.